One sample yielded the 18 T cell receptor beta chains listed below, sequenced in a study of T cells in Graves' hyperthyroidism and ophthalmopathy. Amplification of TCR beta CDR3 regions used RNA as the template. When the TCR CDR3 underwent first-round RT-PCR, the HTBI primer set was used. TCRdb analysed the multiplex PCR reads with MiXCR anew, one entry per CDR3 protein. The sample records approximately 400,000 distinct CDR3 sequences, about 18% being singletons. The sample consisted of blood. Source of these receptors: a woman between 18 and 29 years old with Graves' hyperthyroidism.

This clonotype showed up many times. In nucleotides, the CDR3 is TGTGCCAGCAGGGAATCGGACAGGGACTACGAGCAGTACTTC. The encoded protein is CASRESDRDYEQYF. This chain joins TRBV11-2 and TRBJ2-7; 8 bases line up with TRBD1. Trimming at V came to 6 bases and at J to 3 bases, leaving 7 bases not matched to a gene. The CDR3 consists of 14 residues. Per germline, CDR1 SGHAT and CDR2 FQNNGV.

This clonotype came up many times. The CDR3 DNA reads TGTGCCAGCAGCCTAACGGACGAACTTGGGCAGTACTTC. It encodes CASSLTDELGQYF. The V call is TRBV11-2, the J call TRBJ2-7; no reliable D call. The V end lost 5 bases, the J end lost 9 bases, and 17 bases lay between the germline ends. Germline V lookup: CDR1 SGHAT, CDR2 FQNNGV. This CDR3 is 13 amino acids long.

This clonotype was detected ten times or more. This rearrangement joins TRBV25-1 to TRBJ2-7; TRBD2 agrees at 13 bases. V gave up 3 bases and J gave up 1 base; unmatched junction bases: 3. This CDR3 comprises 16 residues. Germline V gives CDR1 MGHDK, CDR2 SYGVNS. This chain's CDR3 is CASSDRTSGGSYEQYF. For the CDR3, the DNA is TGTGCCAGCAGTGACCGGACTAGCGGGGGATCCTACGAGCAGTACTTC.

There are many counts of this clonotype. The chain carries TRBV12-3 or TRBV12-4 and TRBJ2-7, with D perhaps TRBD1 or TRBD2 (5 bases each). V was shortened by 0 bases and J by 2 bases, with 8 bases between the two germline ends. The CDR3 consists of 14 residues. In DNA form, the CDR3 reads TGTGCCAGCAGTTTAGCGGGGGAAACCTACGAGCAGTACTTC. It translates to CASSLAGETYEQYF.

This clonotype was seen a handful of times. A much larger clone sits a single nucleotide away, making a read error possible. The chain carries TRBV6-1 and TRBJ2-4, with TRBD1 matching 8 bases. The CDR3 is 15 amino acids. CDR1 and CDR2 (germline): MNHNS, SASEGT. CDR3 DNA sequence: TGTGCCAGCAGTGAAGAGGTGTTACAGGGGGACATTAAGTACTTC. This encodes CASSEEVLQGDIKYF.

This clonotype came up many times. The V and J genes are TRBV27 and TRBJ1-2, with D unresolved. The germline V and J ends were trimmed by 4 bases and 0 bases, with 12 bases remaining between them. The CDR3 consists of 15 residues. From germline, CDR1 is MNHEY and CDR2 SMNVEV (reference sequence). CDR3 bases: TGTGCCAGCAGTTCATCCGGACGGACTAACTATGGCTACACCTTC. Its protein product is CASSSSGRTNYGYTF.

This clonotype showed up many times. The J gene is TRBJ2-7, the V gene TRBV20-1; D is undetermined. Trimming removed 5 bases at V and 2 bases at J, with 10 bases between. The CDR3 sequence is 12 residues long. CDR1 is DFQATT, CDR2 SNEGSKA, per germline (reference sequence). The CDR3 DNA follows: TGCAGTGCTTACATCGGTCCCTACGAGCAGTACTTC. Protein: CSAYIGPYEQYF.

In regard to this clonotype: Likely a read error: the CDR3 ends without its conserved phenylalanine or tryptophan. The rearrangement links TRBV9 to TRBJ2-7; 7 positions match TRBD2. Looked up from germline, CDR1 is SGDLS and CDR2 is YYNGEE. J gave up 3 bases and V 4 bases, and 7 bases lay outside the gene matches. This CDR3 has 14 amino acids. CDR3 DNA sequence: TGTGCCAGCAGCTTTGGAGCGGGGTACTACGAGCAGTACTAC. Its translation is CASSFGAGYYEQYY.

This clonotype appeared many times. CDR3 in DNA: TGTGCCAGCAGTTTAGGGCTATGGGGGGGCAGGAATGAAAAACTGTTTTTT. Amino acids: CASSLGLWGGRNEKLFF. This rearrangement joins TRBV12-3 or TRBV12-4 to TRBJ1-4; weak D call: TRBD1 (6 bases). The CDR3 runs 17 residues. Trimming stripped 1 base from V and 5 bases from J, with 17 bases between.

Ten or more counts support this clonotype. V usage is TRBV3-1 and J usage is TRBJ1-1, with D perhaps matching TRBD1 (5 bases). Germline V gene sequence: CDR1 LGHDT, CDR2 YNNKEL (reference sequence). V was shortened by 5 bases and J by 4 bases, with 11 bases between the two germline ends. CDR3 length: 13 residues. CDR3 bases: TGTGCCAGCAGCTTGTCTGGGGGCACTGAAGCTTTCTTT. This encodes CASSLSGGTEAFF.

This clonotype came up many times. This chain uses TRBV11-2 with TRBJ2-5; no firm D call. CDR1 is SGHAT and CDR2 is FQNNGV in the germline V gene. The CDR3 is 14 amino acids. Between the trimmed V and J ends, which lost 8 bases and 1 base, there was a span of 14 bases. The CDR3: CASLDPQTQETQYF. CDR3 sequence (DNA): TGTGCCAGCTTAGACCCACAGACCCAAGAGACCCAGTACTTC.

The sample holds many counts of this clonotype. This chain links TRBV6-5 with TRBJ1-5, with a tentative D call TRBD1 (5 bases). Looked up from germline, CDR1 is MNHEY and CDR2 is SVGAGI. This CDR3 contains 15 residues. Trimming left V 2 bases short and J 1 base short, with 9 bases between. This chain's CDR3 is CASSYGQGSNQPQHF. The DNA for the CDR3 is TGTGCCAGCAGTTACGGGCAGGGAAGCAATCAGCCCCAGCATTTT.

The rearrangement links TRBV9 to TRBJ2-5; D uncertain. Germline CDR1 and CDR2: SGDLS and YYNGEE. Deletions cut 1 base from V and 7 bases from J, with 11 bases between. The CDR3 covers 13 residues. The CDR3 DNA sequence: TGTGCCAGCAGCGTAAACCTATATGCGACCCAGTACTTC. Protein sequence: CASSVNLYATQYF.

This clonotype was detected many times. The CDR3 protein is CASRVGSNYGYTF. DNA for the CDR3: TGTGCCAGCAGAGTTGGTTCTAACTATGGCTACACCTTC. J is TRBJ1-2 and V is TRBV6-5; D ambiguous. Germline-derived CDR1 and CDR2 are MNHEY and SVGAGI. The CDR3 runs 13 residues. V lost 6 bases, J lost 0 bases, and 8 bases lay in between.

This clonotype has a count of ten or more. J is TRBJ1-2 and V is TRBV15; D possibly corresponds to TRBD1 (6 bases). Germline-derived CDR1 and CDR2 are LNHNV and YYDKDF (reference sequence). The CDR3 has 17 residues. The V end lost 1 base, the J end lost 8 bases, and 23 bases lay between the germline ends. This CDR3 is CATSRAVYGGANTGYTF. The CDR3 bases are TGTGCCACCAGCAGAGCAGTTTATGGGGGCGCGAATACAGGCTACACCTTC. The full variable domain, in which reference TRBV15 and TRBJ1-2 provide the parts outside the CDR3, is DAMVIQNPRYQVTQFGKPVTLSCSQTLNHNVMYWYQQKSSQAPKLLFHYYDKDFNNEADTPDNFQSRRPNTSFCFLDIRSPGLGDTAMYLCATSRAVYGGANTGYTFGSGTRLTVV.

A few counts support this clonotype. The CDR3 DNA sequence: TGTGCCTGGGGACCCAGGGCAATGAACACTGAAGCTTTCTTT. Its translation: CAWGPRAMNTEAFF. The V gene is TRBV30, the J gene TRBJ1-1; TRBD1 might be the D (5 bases). The germline V gene has CDR1 GTSNPN and CDR2 SVGIG (reference sequence). V gave up 5 bases and J gave up 0 bases, with 13 bases separating them. The CDR3 sequence is 14 residues long. Based on the CDR3 plus reference TRBV30 and TRBJ1-1, the full variable domain is SQTIHQWPATLVQPVGSPLSLECTVEGTSNPNLYWYRQAAGRGLQLLFYSVGIGQISSEVPQNLSASRPQDRQFILSSKKLLLSDSGFYLCAWGPRAMNTEAFFGQGTRLTVV.

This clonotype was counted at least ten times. CDR3 DNA: TGTGCCAGCGCCCGGGTGACGGCACTTCTCGCAGATACGCAGTATTTT. Protein sequence: CASARVTALLADTQYF. This chain links TRBV2 with TRBJ2-3; D unresolved. Trimming took 8 bases from V and 4 from J, leaving 22 bases between them. This CDR3 spans 16 amino acids. Germline CDR1 reads SNHLY; CDR2 reads FYNNEI.

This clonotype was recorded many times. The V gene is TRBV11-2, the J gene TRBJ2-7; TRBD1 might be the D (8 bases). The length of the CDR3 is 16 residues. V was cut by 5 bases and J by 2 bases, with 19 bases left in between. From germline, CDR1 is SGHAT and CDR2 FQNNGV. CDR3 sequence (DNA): TGTGCCAGCAGCCCCCCTTACAGGGGGGGACCCTACGAGCAGTACTTC. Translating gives CASSPPYRGGPYEQYF.